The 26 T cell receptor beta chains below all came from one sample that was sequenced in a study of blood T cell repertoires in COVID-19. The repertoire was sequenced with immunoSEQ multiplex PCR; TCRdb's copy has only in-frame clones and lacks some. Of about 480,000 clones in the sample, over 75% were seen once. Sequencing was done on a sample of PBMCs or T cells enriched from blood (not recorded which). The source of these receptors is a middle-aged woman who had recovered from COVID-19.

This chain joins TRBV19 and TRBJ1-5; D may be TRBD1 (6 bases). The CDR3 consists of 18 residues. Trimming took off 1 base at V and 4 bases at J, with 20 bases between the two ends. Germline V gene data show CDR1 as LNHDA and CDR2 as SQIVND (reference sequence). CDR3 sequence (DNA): TGTGCCAGTAGTATAGGGCGGCAGGGGTTCGCCTTAAATCAGCCCCAGCATTTT. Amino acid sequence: CASSIGRQGFALNQPQHF.

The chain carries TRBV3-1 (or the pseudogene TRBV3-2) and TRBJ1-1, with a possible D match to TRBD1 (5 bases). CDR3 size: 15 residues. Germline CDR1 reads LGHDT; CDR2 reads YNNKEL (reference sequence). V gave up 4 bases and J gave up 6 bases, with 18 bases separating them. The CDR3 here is CASSPIPQGIAEAFF. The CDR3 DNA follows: TGTGCCAGCAGCCCCATACCGCAGGGAATCGCTGAAGCTTTCTTT.

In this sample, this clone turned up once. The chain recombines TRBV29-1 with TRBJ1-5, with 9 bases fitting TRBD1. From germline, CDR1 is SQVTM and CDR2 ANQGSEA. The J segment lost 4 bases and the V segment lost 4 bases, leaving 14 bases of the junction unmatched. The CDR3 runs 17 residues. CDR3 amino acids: CSVAGVGQTGGNQPQHF. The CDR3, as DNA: TGCAGCGTTGCTGGGGTCGGACAGACAGGGGGGAATCAGCCCCAGCATTTT. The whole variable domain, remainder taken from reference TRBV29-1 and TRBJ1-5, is SAVISQKPSRDICQRGTSLTIQCQVDSQVTMMFWYRQQPGQSLTLIATANQGSEATYESGFVIDKFPISRPNLTFSTLTVSNMSPEDSSIYLCSVAGVGQTGGNQPQHFGDGTRLSIL.

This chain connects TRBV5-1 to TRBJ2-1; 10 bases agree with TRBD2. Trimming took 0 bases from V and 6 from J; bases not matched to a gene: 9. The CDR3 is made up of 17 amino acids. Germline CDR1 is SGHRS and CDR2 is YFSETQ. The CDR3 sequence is CASSLAVGLAGVNEQFF. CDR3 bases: TGCGCCAGCAGCTTGGCCGTTGGTCTAGCGGGAGTCAATGAGCAGTTCTTC.

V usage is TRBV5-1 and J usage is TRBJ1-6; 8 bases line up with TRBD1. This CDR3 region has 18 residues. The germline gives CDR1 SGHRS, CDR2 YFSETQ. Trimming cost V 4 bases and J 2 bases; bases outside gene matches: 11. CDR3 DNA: TGCGCCAGCAGCGGCATGACAGGGGCTTCTCCCTATAATTCACCCCTCCACTTT. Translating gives CASSGMTGASPYNSPLHF.

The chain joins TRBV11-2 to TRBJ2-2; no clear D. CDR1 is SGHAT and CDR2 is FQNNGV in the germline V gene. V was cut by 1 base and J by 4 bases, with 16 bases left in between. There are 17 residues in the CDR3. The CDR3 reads CASSLVGQTSSTGELFF. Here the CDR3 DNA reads TGTGCCAGCAGCTTAGTTGGGCAGACCTCCAGCACCGGGGAGCTGTTTTTT.

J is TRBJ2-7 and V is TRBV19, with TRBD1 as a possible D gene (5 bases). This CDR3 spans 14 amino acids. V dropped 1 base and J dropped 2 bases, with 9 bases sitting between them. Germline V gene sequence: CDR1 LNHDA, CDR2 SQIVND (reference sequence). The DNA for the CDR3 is TGTGCCAGTAGTATAGGGCTGACAGCCTACGAGCAGTACTTC. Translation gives CASSIGLTAYEQYF.

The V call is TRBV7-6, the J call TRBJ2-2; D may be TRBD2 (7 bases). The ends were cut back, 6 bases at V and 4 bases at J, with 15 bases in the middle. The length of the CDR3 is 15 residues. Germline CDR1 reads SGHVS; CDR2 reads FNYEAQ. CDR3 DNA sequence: TGTGCCAGCAGAAATCGTAGGGGGGGCACCGGGGAGCTGTTTTTT. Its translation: CASRNRRGGTGELFF.

CDR3 sequence: CASSPVTSGHGDTQYF. The CDR3 DNA reads TGTGCCAGCTCACCCGTTACTAGCGGACACGGAGATACGCAGTATTTT. The V and J genes are TRBV18 and TRBJ2-3; TRBD2 aligns across 8 bases. Germline CDR1 and CDR2: KGHSH and LQKENI. CDR3 length equals 16 residues. J lost 5 bases, V lost 3 bases, and 10 bases had no gene match.

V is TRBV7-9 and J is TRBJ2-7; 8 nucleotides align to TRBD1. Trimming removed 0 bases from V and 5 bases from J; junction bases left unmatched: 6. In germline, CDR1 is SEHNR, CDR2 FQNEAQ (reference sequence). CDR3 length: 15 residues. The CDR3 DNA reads TGTGCCAGCAGCTTAGCCGGAGCGACAGGGGACGAGCAGTACTTC. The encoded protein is CASSLAGATGDEQYF.

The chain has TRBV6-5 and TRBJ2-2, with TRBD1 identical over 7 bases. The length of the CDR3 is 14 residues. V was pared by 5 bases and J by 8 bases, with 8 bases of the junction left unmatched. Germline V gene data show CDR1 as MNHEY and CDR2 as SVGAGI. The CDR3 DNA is TGTGCCAGCAGTCCCTCAGGGGGTGGGGGGGAGCTGTTTTTT. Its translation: CASSPSGGGGELFF.

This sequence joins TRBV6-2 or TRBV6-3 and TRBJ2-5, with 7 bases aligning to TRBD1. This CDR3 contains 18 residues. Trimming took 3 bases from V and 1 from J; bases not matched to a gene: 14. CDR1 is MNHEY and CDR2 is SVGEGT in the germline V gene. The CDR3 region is CASSYFGLGQHFQETQYF. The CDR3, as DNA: TGTGCCAGCAGTTATTTCGGCTTGGGACAGCATTTCCAAGAGACCCAGTACTTC.

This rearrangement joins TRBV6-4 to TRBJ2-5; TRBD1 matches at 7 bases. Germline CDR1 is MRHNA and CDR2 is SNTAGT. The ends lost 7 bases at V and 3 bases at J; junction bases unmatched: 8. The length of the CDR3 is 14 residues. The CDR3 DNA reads TGTGCCAGCATGGATCCTGACAGGGAAGAGACCCAGTACTTC. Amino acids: CASMDPDREETQYF.

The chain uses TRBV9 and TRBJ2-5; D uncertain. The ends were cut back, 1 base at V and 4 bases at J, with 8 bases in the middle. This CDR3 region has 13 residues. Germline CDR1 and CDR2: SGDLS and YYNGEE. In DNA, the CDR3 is TGTGCCAGCAGCGTATTTCCGGGAGAGACCCAGTACTTC. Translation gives CASSVFPGETQYF.

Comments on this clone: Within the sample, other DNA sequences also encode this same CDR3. The CDR3 DNA sequence: TGTGCCAGCGGGACAGGATCAACAGATACGCAGTATTTT. Translation gives CASGTGSTDTQYF. V usage is TRBV2 and J usage is TRBJ2-3; 8 bases are shared with TRBD1. The CDR3 totals 13 residues. With V trimmed by 8 bases and J by 3 bases, 4 bases remained unmatched. Looked up from germline, CDR1 is SNHLY and CDR2 is FYNNEI.

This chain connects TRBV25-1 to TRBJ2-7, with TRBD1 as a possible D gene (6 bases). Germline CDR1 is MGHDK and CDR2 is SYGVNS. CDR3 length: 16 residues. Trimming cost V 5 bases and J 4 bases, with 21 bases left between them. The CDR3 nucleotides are TGTGCCAGCAGTCCGAGGAGCCTCAGGGGCCGATACGAGCAGTACTTC. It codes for CASSPRSLRGRYEQYF.

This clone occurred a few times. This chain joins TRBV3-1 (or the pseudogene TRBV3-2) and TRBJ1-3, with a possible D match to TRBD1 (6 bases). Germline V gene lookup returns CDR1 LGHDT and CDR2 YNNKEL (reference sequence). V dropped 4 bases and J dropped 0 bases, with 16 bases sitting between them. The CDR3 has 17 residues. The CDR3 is CASSPGAGAFSGNTIYF. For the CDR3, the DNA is TGTGCCAGCAGCCCAGGGGCCGGTGCCTTCTCTGGAAACACCATATATTTT.

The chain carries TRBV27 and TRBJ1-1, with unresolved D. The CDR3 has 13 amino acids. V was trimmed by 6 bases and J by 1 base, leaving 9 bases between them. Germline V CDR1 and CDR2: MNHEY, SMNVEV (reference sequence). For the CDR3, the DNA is TGTGCCAGCAGGGCCTTTTCGAACACTGAAGCTTTCTTT. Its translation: CASRAFSNTEAFF.

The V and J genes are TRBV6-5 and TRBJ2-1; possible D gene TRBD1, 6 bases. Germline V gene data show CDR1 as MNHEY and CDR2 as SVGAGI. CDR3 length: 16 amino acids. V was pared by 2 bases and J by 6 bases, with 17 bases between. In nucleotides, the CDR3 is TGTGCCAGCAGTTACCGGGACATTGTTCGCGGCAATGAGCAGTTCTTC. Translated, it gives CASSYRDIVRGNEQFF.

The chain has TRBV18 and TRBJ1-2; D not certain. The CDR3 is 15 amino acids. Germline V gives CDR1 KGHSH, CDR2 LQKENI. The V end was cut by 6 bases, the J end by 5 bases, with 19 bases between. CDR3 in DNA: TGTGCCAGCTCCATCTCAGACTCACCGGGGTATGGCTACACCTTC. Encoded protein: CASSISDSPGYGYTF.

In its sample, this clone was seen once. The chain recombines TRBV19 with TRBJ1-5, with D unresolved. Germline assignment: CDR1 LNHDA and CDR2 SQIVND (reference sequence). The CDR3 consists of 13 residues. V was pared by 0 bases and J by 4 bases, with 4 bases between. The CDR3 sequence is CASSIDINQPQHF. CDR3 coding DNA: TGTGCCAGTAGTATAGATATAAATCAGCCCCAGCATTTT.

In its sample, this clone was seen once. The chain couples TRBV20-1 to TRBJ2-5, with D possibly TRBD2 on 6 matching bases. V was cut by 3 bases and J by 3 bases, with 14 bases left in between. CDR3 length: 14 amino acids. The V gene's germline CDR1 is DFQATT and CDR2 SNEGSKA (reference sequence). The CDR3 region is CSASDWGVEETQYF. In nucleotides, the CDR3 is TGCAGTGCTAGTGATTGGGGGGTCGAAGAGACCCAGTACTTC.

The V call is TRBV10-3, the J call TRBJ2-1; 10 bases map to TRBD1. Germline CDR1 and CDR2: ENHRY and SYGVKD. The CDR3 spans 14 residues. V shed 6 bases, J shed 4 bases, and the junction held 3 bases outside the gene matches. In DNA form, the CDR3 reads TGTGCCATCAGGGGACAGGGGATGTACAATGAGCAGTTCTTC. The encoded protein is CAIRGQGMYNEQFF.

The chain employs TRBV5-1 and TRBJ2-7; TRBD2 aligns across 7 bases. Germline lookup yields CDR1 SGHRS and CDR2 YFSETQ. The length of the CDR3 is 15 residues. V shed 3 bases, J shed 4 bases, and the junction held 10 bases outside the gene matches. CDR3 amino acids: CASSSAIAGLYEQYF. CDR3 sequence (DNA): TGCGCCAGCAGCTCGGCCATAGCGGGTCTTTACGAGCAGTACTTC.

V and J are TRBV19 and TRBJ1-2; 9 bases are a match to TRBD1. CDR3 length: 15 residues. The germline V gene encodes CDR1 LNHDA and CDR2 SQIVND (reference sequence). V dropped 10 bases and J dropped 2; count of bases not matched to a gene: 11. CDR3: CATTDRGSSNYGYTF. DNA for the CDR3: TGTGCCACCACGGACAGGGGTTCCTCCAACTATGGCTACACCTTC.

DNA for the CDR3: TGTGCCAGCAGCGTTAGTGGGGCAAGCTCCTACAATGAGCAGTTCTTC. It encodes CASSVSGASSYNEQFF. The chain carries TRBV9 and TRBJ2-1; TRBD1 is a possible D gene (5 bases). From germline, CDR1 is SGDLS and CDR2 YYNGEE. The CDR3 spans 16 residues. Trimming took off 2 bases at V and 0 bases at J, with 12 bases between the two ends.